These 21 T cell receptor beta chains were sequenced from one sample in a study of T cells in tuberculosis. Documented time point: new active TB diagnosis, blood taken before or within 7 days of starting treatment. Clones were sequenced by immunoSEQ multiplex PCR, and TCRdb holds only the in-frame ones, with some missing. The sample consists of about 38,000 clones, around 94% of them appearing once. The sample here was PBMCs, taken at tuberculosis diagnosis. The receptors here all came from an adult with tuberculosis.

This clone came up once. The rearrangement uses TRBV6-5 and TRBJ1-2; D unclear. Germline V gene lookup returns CDR1 MNHEY and CDR2 SVGAGI. V shed 5 bases and J shed 2 bases, with 9 bases lying between them. The CDR3 is 13 amino acids. The CDR3, as DNA: TGTGCCAGCAGTAAATCGGGGAACTATGGCTACACCTTC. It codes for CASSKSGNYGYTF.

The rearrangement joins TRBV9 to TRBJ2-6; the D is unclear. Trimming removed 0 bases at V and 4 bases at J, with 8 bases between. This CDR3 region has 15 residues. From germline, CDR1 is SGDLS and CDR2 YYNGEE. This CDR3 is CASSVDSTGANVLTF. DNA for the CDR3: TGTGCCAGCAGCGTAGACTCAACCGGGGCCAACGTCCTGACTTTC.

The chain employs TRBV19 and TRBJ1-5; 7 bases are a match to TRBD1. J was trimmed by 4 bases and V by 5 bases; bases with no gene match: 14. The CDR3 covers 17 residues. Per germline, CDR1 LNHDA and CDR2 SQIVND (reference sequence). The CDR3 sequence: CASSPNWRGGVNQPQHF. The CDR3 bases are TGTGCCAGTAGTCCTAATTGGAGAGGGGGCGTAAATCAGCCCCAGCATTTT.

V is TRBV29-1 and J is TRBJ1-1, with D possibly matching TRBD1 (5 bases). V was trimmed by 7 bases and J by 6 bases, leaving 18 bases between them. The CDR3 covers 13 residues. Germline lookup yields CDR1 SQVTM and CDR2 ANQGSEA. The CDR3 DNA is TGCAGCGGGAGGGACGGGGGTAGGGCTGAAGCTTTCTTT. This translates into CSGRDGGRAEAFF.

This chain joins TRBV5-4 and TRBJ2-5; D ambiguous. The CDR3 sequence is 13 residues long. The germline V and J ends were trimmed by 4 bases and 4 bases, with 11 bases remaining between them. Germline CDR1 is SGHNT and CDR2 is YYREEE (reference sequence). CDR3 protein: CASSPGQRETQYF. Here the CDR3 DNA reads TGTGCCAGCAGCCCTGGCCAACGAGAGACCCAGTACTTC.

The rearrangement links TRBV27 to TRBJ1-1, with a tentative D call TRBD1 (5 bases). Germline V gene lookup returns CDR1 MNHEY and CDR2 SMNVEV (reference sequence). The CDR3 contains 13 residues. The ends were cut back, 5 bases at V and 0 bases at J, with 7 bases in the middle. The chain's CDR3 is CASSPGLNTEAFF. The CDR3 nucleotides are TGTGCCAGCAGTCCAGGGTTGAACACTGAAGCTTTCTTT.

The rearrangement joins TRBV30 to TRBJ1-2, with 7 bases matching TRBD1. V gave up 2 bases and J gave up 4 bases; unmatched junction bases: 4. Looked up from germline, CDR1 is GTSNPN and CDR2 is SVGIG (reference sequence). The CDR3 totals 13 residues. CDR3: CAWSQGVGYGYTF. The CDR3 DNA reads TGTGCCTGGAGTCAGGGGGTGGGCTATGGCTACACCTTC.

This clone was detected once. This rearrangement joins TRBV2 to TRBJ2-3; D gene uncertain. Trimming removed 8 bases at V and 6 bases at J, with 9 bases between. The germline V gene has CDR1 SNHLY and CDR2 FYNNEI. The CDR3 has 11 amino acids. Written as DNA, the CDR3 is TGTGCCAGCGTCTTAATGGATACGCAGTATTTT. This translates into CASVLMDTQYF.

This chain uses TRBV10-3 with TRBJ2-1; D gene uncertain. Trimming took 5 bases from V and 5 from J, leaving 4 bases between them. Germline lookup yields CDR1 ENHRY and CDR2 SYGVKD. There are 11 residues in the CDR3. The chain's CDR3 is CAISSNNEQFF. The CDR3 DNA is TGTGCCATCAGTTCAAACAATGAGCAGTTCTTC.

This chain joins TRBV27 and TRBJ2-7, with TRBD2 identical over 7 bases. The trim removed 5 bases at V and 0 bases at J, leaving 13 bases unmatched. The CDR3 has 17 amino acids. Germline values: CDR1 MNHEY, CDR2 SMNVEV (reference sequence). CDR3 DNA: TGTGCCAGCAGTCTGAACTCACTAGCGTGGAACTCCTACGAGCAGTACTTC. Residues: CASSLNSLAWNSYEQYF.

The chain employs TRBV5-1 and TRBJ2-2; a weak D match, TRBD1 (5 bases). V shed 2 bases and J shed 5 bases, with 10 bases lying between them. The CDR3 has 14 amino acids. Germline V gene lookup returns CDR1 SGHRS and CDR2 YFSETQ. The CDR3 protein is CASSFITGTGELFF. As DNA, the CDR3 is TGCGCCAGCAGCTTTATCACAGGTACCGGGGAGCTGTTTTTT.

The chain is built from TRBV11-2 and TRBJ1-2; no definite D call. CDR3 length: 12 amino acids. The germline gives CDR1 SGHAT, CDR2 FQNNGV. V shed 3 bases and J shed 2 bases, with 4 bases lying between them. Here the CDR3 DNA reads TGTGCCAGCAGCTTCAGGAACTATGGCTACACCTTC. Protein: CASSFRNYGYTF.

This clone occurred once. The chain carries TRBV10-3 and TRBJ2-7; 8 nucleotides agree with TRBD1. J gave up 5 bases and V 8 bases, and 8 bases lay outside the gene matches. CDR3 length equals 13 residues. Looked up from germline, CDR1 is ENHRY and CDR2 is SYGVKD. The CDR3 DNA sequence: TGTGCCATCCGTAGACAGGGGTTCGACGAGCAGTACTTC. Amino acids: CAIRRQGFDEQYF.

This chain connects TRBV7-6 to TRBJ2-1; D not resolved. CDR3 length: 15 amino acids. Between the trimmed V and J ends, which lost 1 base and 0 bases, there was a span of 7 bases. In germline, CDR1 is SGHVS, CDR2 FNYEAQ. The CDR3 region has the DNA TGTGCCAGCAGCTTAGTAGGCGGCTCCTACAATGAGCAGTTCTTC. Protein product: CASSLVGGSYNEQFF.

The chain is built from TRBV27 and TRBJ2-1, with 7 bases aligning to TRBD1. The V and J ends lost 5 bases and 10 bases, in that order; junction bases with no gene match: 8. Germline loops: CDR1 MNHEY, CDR2 SMNVEV (reference sequence). This CDR3 is built from 13 residues. This CDR3 is CASSDRVAREQFF. The CDR3 DNA reads as TGTGCCAGCAGTGACAGGGTTGCCCGGGAGCAGTTCTTC.

The CDR3 sequence is CASSSTGGRNSPLHF. CDR3 DNA sequence: TGTGCCAGCAGCTCGACAGGGGGCAGGAATTCACCCCTCCACTTT. V and J are TRBV7-3 and TRBJ1-6; TRBD1 agrees at 10 bases. The CDR3 extends over 15 amino acids. CDR1 is SGHTA and CDR2 is FQGTGA in the germline V gene. V lost 4 bases to trimming and J lost 7 bases; unmatched junction nucleotides: 4.

The chain couples TRBV7-2 to TRBJ1-1, with 7 bases identical to TRBD1. V lost 5 bases, J lost 1 base, and 7 bases stayed unmatched. The germline V gene has CDR1 SGHTA and CDR2 FQGNSA. This CDR3 region has 15 residues. The CDR3 protein is CASSPRQGPNTEAFF. The DNA of the CDR3 is TGTGCCAGCAGCCCAAGACAGGGACCGAACACTGAAGCTTTCTTT.

This sequence joins TRBV9 and TRBJ2-1; 15 bases are shared with TRBD2. Germline V lookup: CDR1 SGDLS, CDR2 YYNGEE. The J segment lost 9 bases and the V segment lost 1 base, leaving 5 bases of the junction unmatched. The CDR3 sequence is 16 residues long. CDR3 in amino acids: CASSVRGLAGGREQFF. The CDR3 coding sequence is TGTGCCAGCAGCGTAAGGGGACTAGCGGGGGGACGTGAGCAGTTCTTC.

To note about this clone: The same CDR3 also results from other DNA sequences found in this sample. The chain is built from TRBV7-3 and TRBJ1-1; possible D gene TRBD1, 5 bases. CDR1 is SGHTA, CDR2 FQGTGA, per germline. The V and J ends lost 3 bases and 1 base respectively, with 6 bases between them. The CDR3 is made up of 13 amino acids. The CDR3 loop is CASSLQGNTEAFF. For the CDR3, the DNA is TGTGCCAGCAGCTTGCAGGGGAACACTGAAGCTTTCTTT.

In this sample, this clone turned up once. The chain joins TRBV18 to TRBJ1-4; 10 nucleotides match TRBD1. CDR1 is KGHSH and CDR2 is LQKENI in the germline V gene. Unmatched junction bases numbered 8, after V lost 0 bases and J lost 7 bases. The CDR3 covers 17 residues. CDR3 in amino acids: CASSPPGDRGGGEKLFF. CDR3 in DNA: TGTGCCAGCTCACCACCGGGGGACAGGGGAGGAGGTGAAAAACTGTTTTTT.

The J gene is TRBJ2-7, the V gene TRBV7-8; 9 bases are a match to TRBD1. With V trimmed by 7 bases and J by 6 bases, 10 bases remained unmatched. The CDR3 sequence is 14 residues long. Germline V lookup: CDR1 SGHVS, CDR2 FQNEAQ. This CDR3 is CASTGVGTGLEQYF. DNA for the CDR3: TGTGCCAGCACTGGGGTGGGGACAGGGCTCGAGCAGTACTTC.